The entry below describes one TCR beta chain. No cognate antigen has been identified for it. Qualities for individual bases were not recorded, and no much larger clone is one base off. These data belong to a study of blood T cell repertoires in COVID-19 (dated by TCRdb to 2020 to 2022). In the study overall: The collaborator samples originated in the United States, Italy and Spain and spanned the acute and convalescent phases of COVID-19. The material from the prospective study consisted of cDNA or gDNA derived from T cells, B-cell-depleted T cells, or PBMCs. Subjects who had been exposed to COVID-19, were actively infected with it, or had recovered from it provided the deeply sampled blood TCRbeta repertoires that made up the dataset. A freely available public database, intended as a resource for researchers studying the immune response to SARS-CoV-2, is where the repertoires were released. The samples were drawn from two sources: the first 160 participants of the ongoing ImmuneRACE study, and about 1,300 subjects contributed by 6 global collaborators. Nearly every sample came with metadata listing a de-identified subject ID, COVID-19 status, age in years and sex. Where available, HLA class I and class II types were obtained from metadata supplied by the sample provider rather than from assay-based typing. Summary of the overall study and its limitations: The quantity of clinical and demographic metadata differed by source and by participant and was supplied without curation.

The immunoSEQ Assay, a bias-controlled multiplex PCR, was used to amplify TCRbeta CDR3 regions from genomic DNA. In the original analysis: Within the assay, amplification of reference gene primers was used to estimate how many nucleated cells each sample contained. Sequence reads were collapsed and filtered to measure the absolute abundance of every unique TCRbeta CDR3 rearrangement. For each sample, productive Simpson clonality was calculated as the square root of Simpson's diversity index across productive rearrangements. TCRdb took this table from immuneACCESS and kept in-frame rearrangements with V and J called. Such tables lack part of the clones; where checked against another copy, unresolved V genes explain under half of the gap, and the rest is unexplained. V and J calls and clone size are given by that table; D and trimming were obtained from the DNA. The sample has roughly 140,000 clones on record, 85% of them singletons. Nearly 3% of the sample comes from the top ten.

Each collaborating institution followed its own protocols to collect whole blood in K2EDTA tubes. For TCRbeta analysis, collaborator samples were shipped as frozen whole blood, as isolated PBMCs, or as DNA extracted from either sample type. V and J lose 7 bases and 5 bases, and a span of 14 bases separates them. The germline V gene provides CDR1 SQVTM and CDR2 ANQGSEA. Spanning cysteine to phenylalanine, the CDR3 consists of 13 amino acids. Only the CDR3 region is kept as DNA, spanning 39 bases read in frame from base 1. Sequencing input: peripheral blood. The rearranged segments are TRBV29-1 and TRBJ1-4; TRBD1 is perhaps the D gene, given 5 matching bases. The sequence was collected from a woman aged 40 to 50 with active or convalescent COVID-19. In nucleotides, the sequence is TGCAGCGCGCATACAGGTACCAATGAAAAACTGTTTTTT. It is translated as CSAHTGTNEKLFF.